The clone carrying this TCR beta chain was detected only once. In germline, CDR1 is MDHEN, CDR2 SYDVKM. Trimming stripped 5 bases from V and 9 bases from J, with 14 bases between. This CDR3 region has 13 residues. The data were taken from a study of blood T cell repertoires in COVID-19. TCRdb's table, derived via immunoSEQ multiplex PCR, lists solely in-frame clones and lacks some. The table lists 140,000 to 150,000 clones, approximately 80% of them singletons, with 5% in the top ten. The source of this sequence is a woman aged 45-65 years with acute or convalescent COVID-19. This chain uses TRBV28 with TRBJ2-4; D perhaps matches TRBD2 (6 bases). Sample: peripheral blood. CDR3: CASSRPNGGIQYF. DNA for the CDR3: TGTGCCAGCAGTAGACCAAACGGGGGCATTCAGTACTTC.